This T cell receptor (beta chain) was obtained from a study of blood T cell repertoires in COVID-19. V shed 4 bases, J shed 7 bases, and the junction held 14 bases outside the gene matches. The V gene's germline CDR1 is LGHDT and CDR2 YNNKEL (reference sequence). This CDR3 is built from 18 residues. How the authors handled the data: Estimated nucleated cell counts came from reference gene primer amplification. Repertoires were generated with immunoSEQ multiplex PCR, while TCRdb's copy carries only in-frame clones and drops some. The V and J calls and clone size come from that table; D and trimming were worked out from the DNA. This table holds under 200,000 clones, around 87% found once. Those enrolled in Seattle joined during active infection and were followed longitudinally afterward.

This receptor was taken from a woman aged 70-85 years with COVID-19, enrolled during active disease. This chain joins TRBV3-1 (or the pseudogene TRBV3-2) and TRBJ2-1, with TRBD2 identical over 12 bases. The sequenced sample consisted of peripheral blood. CDR3 sequence (DNA): TGTGCCAGCAGCCCACTTTCGCTAGCGGGGGGGCTGTTGAATGAGCAGTTCTTC. It translates to CASSPLSLAGGLLNEQFF.